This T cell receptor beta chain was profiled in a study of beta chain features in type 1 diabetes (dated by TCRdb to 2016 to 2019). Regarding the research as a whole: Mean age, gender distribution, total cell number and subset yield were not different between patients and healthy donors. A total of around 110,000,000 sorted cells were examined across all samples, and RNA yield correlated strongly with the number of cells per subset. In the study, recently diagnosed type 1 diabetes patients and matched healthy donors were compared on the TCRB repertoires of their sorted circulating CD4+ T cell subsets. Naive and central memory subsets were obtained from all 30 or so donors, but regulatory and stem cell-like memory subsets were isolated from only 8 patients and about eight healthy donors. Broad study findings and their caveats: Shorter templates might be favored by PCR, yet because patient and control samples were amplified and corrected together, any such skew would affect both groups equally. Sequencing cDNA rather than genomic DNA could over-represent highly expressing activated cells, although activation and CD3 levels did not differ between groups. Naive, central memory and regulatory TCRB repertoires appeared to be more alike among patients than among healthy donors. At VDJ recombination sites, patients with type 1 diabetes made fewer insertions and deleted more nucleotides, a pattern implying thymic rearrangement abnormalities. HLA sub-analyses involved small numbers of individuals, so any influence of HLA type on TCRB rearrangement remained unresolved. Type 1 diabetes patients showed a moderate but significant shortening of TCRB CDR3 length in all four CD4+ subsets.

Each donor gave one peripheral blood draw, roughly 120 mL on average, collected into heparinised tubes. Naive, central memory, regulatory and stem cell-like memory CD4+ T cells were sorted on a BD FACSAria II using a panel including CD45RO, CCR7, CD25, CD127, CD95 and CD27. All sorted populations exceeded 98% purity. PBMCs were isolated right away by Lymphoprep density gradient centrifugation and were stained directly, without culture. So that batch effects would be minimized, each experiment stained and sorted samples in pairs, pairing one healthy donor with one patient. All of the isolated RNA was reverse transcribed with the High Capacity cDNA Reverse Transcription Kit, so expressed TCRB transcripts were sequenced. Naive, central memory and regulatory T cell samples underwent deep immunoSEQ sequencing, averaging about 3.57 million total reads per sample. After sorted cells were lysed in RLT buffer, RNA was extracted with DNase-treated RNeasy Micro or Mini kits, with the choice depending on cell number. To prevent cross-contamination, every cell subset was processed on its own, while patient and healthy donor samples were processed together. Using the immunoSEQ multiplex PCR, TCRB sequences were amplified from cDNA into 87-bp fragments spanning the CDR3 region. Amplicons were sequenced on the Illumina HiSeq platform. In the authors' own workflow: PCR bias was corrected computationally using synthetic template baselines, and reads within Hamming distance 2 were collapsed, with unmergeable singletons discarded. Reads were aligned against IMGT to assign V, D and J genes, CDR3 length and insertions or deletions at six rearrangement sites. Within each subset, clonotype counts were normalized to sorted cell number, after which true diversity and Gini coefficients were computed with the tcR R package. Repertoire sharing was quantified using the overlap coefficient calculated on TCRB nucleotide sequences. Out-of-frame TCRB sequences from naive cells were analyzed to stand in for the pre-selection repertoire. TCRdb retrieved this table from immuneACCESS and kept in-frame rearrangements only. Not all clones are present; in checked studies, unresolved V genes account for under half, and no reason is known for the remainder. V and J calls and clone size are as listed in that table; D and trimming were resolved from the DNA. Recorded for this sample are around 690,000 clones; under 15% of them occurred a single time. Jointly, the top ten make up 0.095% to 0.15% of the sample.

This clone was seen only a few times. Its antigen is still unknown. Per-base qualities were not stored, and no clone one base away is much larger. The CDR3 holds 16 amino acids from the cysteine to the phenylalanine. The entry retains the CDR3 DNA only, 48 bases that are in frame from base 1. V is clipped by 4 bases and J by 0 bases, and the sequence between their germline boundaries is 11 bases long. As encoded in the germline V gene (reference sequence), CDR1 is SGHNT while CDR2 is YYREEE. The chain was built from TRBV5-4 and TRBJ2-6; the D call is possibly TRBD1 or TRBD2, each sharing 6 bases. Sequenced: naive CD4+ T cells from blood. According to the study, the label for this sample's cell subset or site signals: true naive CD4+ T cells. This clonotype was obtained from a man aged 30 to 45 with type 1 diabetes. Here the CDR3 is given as CASSAGQSSGANVLTF. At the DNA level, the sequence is TGTGCCAGCAGCGCGGGACAAAGCTCTGGGGCCAACGTCCTGACTTTC.